Sequencing of this T cell receptor beta chain was carried out in a study of cytomegalovirus exposure and HLA in healthy donors. The data were produced by immunoSEQ multiplex PCR, yet TCRdb's version contains in-frame clones alone and is incomplete. The sample lists 150,000 to 200,000 clones, around nine tenths occurring once. The CDR3 length is 16 residues. Per the germline V gene, CDR1 is SGHVS and CDR2 is FNYEAQ. The V end lost 2 bases, the J end lost 4 bases, and 18 bases lay between the germline ends. The sequence was collected from a man under 40 in good health and CMV-seropositive. The rearrangement uses TRBV7-6 and TRBJ2-7; D possibly corresponds to TRBD1 (6 bases). Sequencing was performed on PBMCs. CDR3 nucleotides: TGTGCCAGCAGCTTAAGACCCCGGGACACCGGTTACGAGCAGTACTTC. Protein product: CASSLRPRDTGYEQYF.